The TCR beta chain under discussion was sequenced for a study of CD8+ T cells in alopecia areata. Germline lookup yields CDR1 GTSNPN and CDR2 SVGIG (reference sequence). The CDR3 totals 12 residues. The ends lost 5 bases at V and 6 bases at J; junction bases unmatched: 6. The authors sorted CD4+ and CD8+ T cells from PBMCs. Study-level results: Between patients, shared TCR sequences were less clear than in mice. This was possibly due in part to HLA diversity in the patient population. Lesional tissue from the scalp (especially in alopecia totalis/universalis) showed higher clonality than normal scalp. Resident alphabeta T cells of normal skin are also sequenced in scalp samples.

Once RNA had been extracted, it was reverse transcribed into cDNA to act as the sequencing template. Only in-frame clones appear in the TCRdb table, and some are missing; sequencing was by immunoSEQ multiplex PCR. The table records 200,000 or so clones, about 56% of them present only once. Notes on this clone: What it recognizes is unknown.

The sequenced material came from CD8+ T cells sorted from blood. J is TRBJ1-1 and V is TRBV30, with TRBD1 matching over 7 bases. The sequence derives from a human donor in good health. The CDR3 coding sequence is TGTGCCTGGTTAACAGGGGTTTCTGAAGCTTTCTTT. Amino acid sequence: CAWLTGVSEAFF.